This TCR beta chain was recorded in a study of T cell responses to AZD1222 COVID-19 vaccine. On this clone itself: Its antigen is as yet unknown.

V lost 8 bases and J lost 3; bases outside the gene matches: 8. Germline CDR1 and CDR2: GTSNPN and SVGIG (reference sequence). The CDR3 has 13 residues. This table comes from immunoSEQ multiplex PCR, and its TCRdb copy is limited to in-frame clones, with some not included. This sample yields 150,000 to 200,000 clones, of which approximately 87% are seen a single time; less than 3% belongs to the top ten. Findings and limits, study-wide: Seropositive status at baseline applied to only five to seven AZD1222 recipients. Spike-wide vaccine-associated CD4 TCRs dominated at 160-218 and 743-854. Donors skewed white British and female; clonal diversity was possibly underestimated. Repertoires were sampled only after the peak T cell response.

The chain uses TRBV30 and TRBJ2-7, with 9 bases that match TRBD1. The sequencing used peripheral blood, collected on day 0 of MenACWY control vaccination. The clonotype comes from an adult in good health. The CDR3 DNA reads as TGTGCCCTGGGACAGGGCTTTCTCTACGAGCAGTACTTC. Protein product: CALGQGFLYEQYF.